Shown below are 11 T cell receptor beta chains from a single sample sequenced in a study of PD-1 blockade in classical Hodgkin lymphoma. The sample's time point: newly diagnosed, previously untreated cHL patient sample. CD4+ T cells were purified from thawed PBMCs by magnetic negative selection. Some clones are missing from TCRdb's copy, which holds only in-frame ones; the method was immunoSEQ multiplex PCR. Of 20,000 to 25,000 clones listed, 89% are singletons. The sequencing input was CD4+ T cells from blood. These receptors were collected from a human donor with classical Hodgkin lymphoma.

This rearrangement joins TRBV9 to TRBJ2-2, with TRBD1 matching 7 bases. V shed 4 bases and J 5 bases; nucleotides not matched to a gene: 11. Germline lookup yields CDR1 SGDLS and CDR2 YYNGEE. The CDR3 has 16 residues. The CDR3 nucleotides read TGTGCCAGCAGCCCAAGATACAGGGGTGGGACCGGGGAGCTGTTTTTT. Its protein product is CASSPRYRGGTGELFF.

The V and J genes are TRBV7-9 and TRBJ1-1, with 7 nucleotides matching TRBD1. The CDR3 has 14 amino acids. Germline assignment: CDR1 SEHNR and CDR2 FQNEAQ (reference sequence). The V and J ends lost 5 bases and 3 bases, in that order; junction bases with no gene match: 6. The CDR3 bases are TGTGCCAGCAGCGTTACAGGGGTTGACACTGAAGCTTTCTTT. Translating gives CASSVTGVDTEAFF.

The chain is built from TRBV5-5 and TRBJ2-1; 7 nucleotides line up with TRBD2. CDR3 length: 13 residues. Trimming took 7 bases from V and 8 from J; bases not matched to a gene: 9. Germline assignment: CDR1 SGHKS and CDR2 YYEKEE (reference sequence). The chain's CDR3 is CASHGRSTHEQFF. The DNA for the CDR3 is TGTGCCAGCCACGGGAGGAGTACCCATGAGCAGTTCTTC. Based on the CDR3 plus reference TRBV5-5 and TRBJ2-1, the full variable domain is DAGVTQSPTHLIKTRGQQVTLRCSPISGHKSVSWYQQVLGQGPQFIFQYYEKEERGRGNFPDRFSARQFPNYSSELNVNALLLGDSALYLCASHGRSTHEQFFGPGTRLTVL.

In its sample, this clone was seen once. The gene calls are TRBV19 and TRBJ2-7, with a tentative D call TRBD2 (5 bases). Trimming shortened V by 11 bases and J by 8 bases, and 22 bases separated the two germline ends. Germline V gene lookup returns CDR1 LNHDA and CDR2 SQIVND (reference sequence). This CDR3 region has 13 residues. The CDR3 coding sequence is TGTGCCTCTGGCACCCCGGCGACTACCCAGCAGTACTTC. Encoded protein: CASGTPATTQQYF.

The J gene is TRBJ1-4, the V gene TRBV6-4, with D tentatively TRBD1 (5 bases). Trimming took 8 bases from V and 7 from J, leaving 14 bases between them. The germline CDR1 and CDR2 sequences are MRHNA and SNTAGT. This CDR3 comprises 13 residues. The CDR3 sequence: CASSRDWGEKLFF. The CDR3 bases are TGTGCCAGCTCGAGGGACTGGGGTGAAAAACTGTTTTTT.

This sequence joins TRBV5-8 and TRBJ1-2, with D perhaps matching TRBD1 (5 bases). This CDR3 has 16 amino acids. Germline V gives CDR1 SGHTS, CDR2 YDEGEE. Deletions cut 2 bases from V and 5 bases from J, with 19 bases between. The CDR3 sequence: CASSFYGTGTGYGYTF. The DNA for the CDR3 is TGTGCCAGCAGCTTCTATGGAACCGGGACGGGTTATGGCTACACCTTC.

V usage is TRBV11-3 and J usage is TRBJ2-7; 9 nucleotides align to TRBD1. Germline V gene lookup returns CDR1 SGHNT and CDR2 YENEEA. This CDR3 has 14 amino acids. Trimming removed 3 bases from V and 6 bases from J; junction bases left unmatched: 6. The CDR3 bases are TGTGCCAGCAGCTTCGGGACAGGGTTTCCCGAGCAGTACTTC. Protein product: CASSFGTGFPEQYF.

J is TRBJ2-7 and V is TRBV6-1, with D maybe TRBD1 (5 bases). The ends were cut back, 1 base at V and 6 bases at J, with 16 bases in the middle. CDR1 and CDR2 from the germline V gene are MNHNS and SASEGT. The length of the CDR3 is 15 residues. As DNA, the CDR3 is TGTGCCAGCAGTGAAGGACCGTACGCAGGGTTCGAGCAGTACTTC. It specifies CASSEGPYAGFEQYF.

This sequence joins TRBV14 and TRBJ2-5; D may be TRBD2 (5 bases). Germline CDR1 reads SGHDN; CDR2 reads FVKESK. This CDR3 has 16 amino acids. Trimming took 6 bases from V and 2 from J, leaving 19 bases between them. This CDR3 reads CASSLLRGIKQETQYF. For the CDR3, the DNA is TGTGCCAGCAGTCTGCTTCGGGGAATTAAACAAGAGACCCAGTACTTC.

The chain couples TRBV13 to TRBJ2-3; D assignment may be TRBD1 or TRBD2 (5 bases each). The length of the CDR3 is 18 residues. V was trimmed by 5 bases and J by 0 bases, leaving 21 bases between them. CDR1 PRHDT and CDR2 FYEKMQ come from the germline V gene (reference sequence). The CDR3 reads CASSPGATPWGSTDTQYF. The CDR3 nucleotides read TGTGCCAGCAGCCCCGGGGCCACTCCTTGGGGAAGCACAGATACGCAGTATTTT.

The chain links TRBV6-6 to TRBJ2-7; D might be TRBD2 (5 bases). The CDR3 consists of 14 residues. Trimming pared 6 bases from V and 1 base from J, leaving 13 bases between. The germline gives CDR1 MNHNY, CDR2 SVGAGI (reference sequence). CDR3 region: CASSRGLQSYEQYF. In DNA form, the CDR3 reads TGTGCCAGCAGCCGCGGACTGCAATCCTACGAGCAGTACTTC.